Shown below are 24 T cell receptor beta chains from a single sample sequenced in a study of post-analysis software for immune sequencing data. Built from TCR beta cDNA, the libraries had unique molecular identifiers in them. TCRdb re-called the PCR reads with MiXCR, one entry per CDR3 protein. The sample yields 650,000 to 850,000 distinct CDR3 sequences, 46% seen once. These receptors lack a known antigen. Broader study findings: Five or six TRBV segments (TRBV5-6, TRBV5-1 and TRBV20-1 among them) occurred more frequently in patients than in controls.

The sample comprised blood. These receptors were taken from a girl aged 5 to 17 with multiple sclerosis.

This chain joins TRBV20-1 and TRBJ1-1, with TRBD1 as a possible D gene (5 bases). This CDR3 has 14 amino acids. The germline gives CDR1 DFQATT, CDR2 SNEGSKA (reference sequence). V lost 7 bases and J 0 bases, leaving 15 bases between the germline ends. DNA for the CDR3: TGCAGTGACTCGGCGGGAGGGGTGAACACTGAAGCTTTCTTT. This codes for CSDSAGGVNTEAFF.

Details on this clonotype: One end of the junction varies from germline; a read error may be responsible. This sequence joins TRBV7-6 and TRBJ2-3; TRBD1 aligns across 7 bases. Germline lookup yields CDR1 SGHVS and CDR2 FNYEAQ. CDR3 length: 16 residues. The CDR3 loop reads CVSSSGQAWSTDTQYF. In DNA, the CDR3 is TGTGTCAGCAGCAGCGGACAGGCTTGGAGCACAGATACGCAGTATTTT.

This clonotype has just a few counts. The chain has TRBV5-1 and TRBJ1-2; D is uncertain. The CDR3 spans 15 residues. Germline CDR1 and CDR2: SGHRS and YFSETQ. Between the trimmed V and J ends, which lost 3 bases and 3 bases, there was a span of 15 bases. Here the CDR3 reads CASSYEDRRDYGYTF. Written as DNA, the CDR3 is TGCGCCAGCAGCTACGAGGACCGGAGGGACTATGGCTACACCTTC.

This clonotype was counted only a few times. The chain recombines TRBV20-1 with TRBJ2-7; perhaps D is TRBD1 or TRBD2 (6 bases each). The CDR3 spans 13 residues. Trimming removed 0 bases at V and 5 bases at J, with 11 bases between. Germline V gives CDR1 DFQATT, CDR2 SNEGSKA (reference sequence). The CDR3 reads CSARDYGGHEQYF. In DNA, the CDR3 is TGCAGTGCTAGAGATTACGGGGGCCACGAGCAGTACTTC.

The chain links TRBV9 to TRBJ2-5, with a tentative D call TRBD2 (6 bases). V was cut by 3 bases and J by 3 bases, with 12 bases left in between. Germline V gene data show CDR1 as SGDLS and CDR2 as YYNGEE. The CDR3 runs to 14 residues. In DNA form, the CDR3 reads TGTGCCAGCAGCGCGGGACTCTTTGAAGAGACCCAGTACTTC. Residues: CASSAGLFEETQYF.

CDR3 sequence: CAISELAGAGDTQYF. The CDR3 DNA sequence: TGTGCCATCAGTGAACTAGCGGGAGCGGGAGATACGCAGTATTTT. The chain joins TRBV10-3 to TRBJ2-3, with 11 bases matching TRBD2. CDR1 and CDR2 (germline): ENHRY, SYGVKD. J lost 5 bases, V lost 3 bases, and 4 bases had no gene match. This CDR3 contains 15 residues.

The CDR3 reads CASSLDRWQGRYNEQFF. The CDR3 coding sequence is TGTGCCAGCAGTTTAGATCGATGGCAGGGCCGCTACAATGAGCAGTTCTTC. The chain is built from TRBV12-3 or TRBV12-4 and TRBJ2-1; maybe TRBD1 (5 bases). This CDR3 is 17 amino acids long. Trimming pared 1 base from V and 3 bases from J, leaving 16 bases between.

This chain uses TRBV5-6 with TRBJ1-4, with 10 nucleotides matching TRBD1. V lost 5 bases to trimming and J lost 8 bases; unmatched junction nucleotides: 9. The CDR3 length is 15 residues. The V gene's germline CDR1 is SGHDT and CDR2 YYEEEE. CDR3 sequence: CASSPTGTGDEKLFF. The CDR3 DNA follows: TGTGCCAGCAGTCCCACCGGGACAGGGGACGAAAAACTGTTTTTT.

The rearrangement joins TRBV12-3 or TRBV12-4 to TRBJ1-1, with a possible D match to TRBD1 (5 bases). This CDR3 spans 14 amino acids. Trimming removed 3 bases at V and 1 base at J, with 9 bases between. The CDR3 region has the DNA TGTGCCAGCAGTTTGGGGGACGGGAACACTGAAGCTTTCTTT. Protein: CASSLGDGNTEAFF.

The CDR3 sequence is CASSFDSFTNGYTF. In DNA, the CDR3 is TGTGCCAGCAGCTTCGACAGCTTTACGAATGGCTACACCTTC. This chain uses TRBV7-2 with TRBJ1-2; possibly TRBD1 for D (5 bases). This CDR3 is 14 amino acids long. Germline V gene lookup returns CDR1 SGHTA and CDR2 FQGNSA. Trimming shortened V by 3 bases and J by 6 bases, and 14 bases separated the two germline ends.

In this sample, this clonotype turned up once. For the CDR3, the DNA is TGTGCCAGCAGCCAACGTGTACAGGGACGGGATAATTCACCCCTCCACTTT. This codes for CASSQRVQGRDNSPLHF. V usage is TRBV4-2 and J usage is TRBJ1-6; perhaps TRBD1 as D (6 bases). This CDR3 region has 17 residues. V was trimmed by 2 bases and J by 5 bases, leaving 16 bases between them. Germline V CDR1 and CDR2: LGHNA, YNFKEQ.

This clonotype has just a few counts. V usage is TRBV5-1 and J usage is TRBJ2-1, with TRBD1 as a possible D gene (6 bases). The V gene's germline CDR1 is SGHRS and CDR2 YFSETQ. CDR3 length: 16 amino acids. V was cut by 0 bases and J by 2 bases, with 12 bases left in between. CDR3: CASSLGRDIPYNEQFF. In nucleotides, the CDR3 is TGCGCCAGCAGCTTGGGAAGGGACATCCCCTACAATGAGCAGTTCTTC.

The rearrangement joins TRBV27 to TRBJ2-5; 9 nucleotides agree with TRBD2. Trimming cost V 7 bases and J 4 bases; bases outside gene matches: 10. CDR3 length: 15 residues. Germline V gives CDR1 MNHEY, CDR2 SMNVEV (reference sequence). CDR3 amino acids: CASTGLAGGGETQYF. The CDR3 DNA reads as TGTGCCAGCACCGGACTGGCGGGAGGGGGAGAGACCCAGTACTTC.

The gene calls are TRBV10-3 and TRBJ2-7; D gene uncertain. Trimming shortened V by 0 bases and J by 9 bases, and 12 bases separated the two germline ends. This CDR3 has 13 residues. Germline CDR1 ENHRY, CDR2 SYGVKD. The CDR3 bases are TGTGCCATCAGTGAGTCCAACTACTTCGCGCAGTACTTC. As protein: CAISESNYFAQYF.

The V and J genes are TRBV5-1 and TRBJ2-3; D is possibly TRBD1 (5 bases). Germline loops: CDR1 SGHRS, CDR2 YFSETQ. The CDR3 length is 14 residues. The V end lost 4 bases, the J end lost 6 bases, and 15 bases lay between the germline ends. CDR3 sequence (DNA): TGCGCCAGCAGCGCTCCTGACAGTCCGGATACGCAGTATTTT. Amino acids: CASSAPDSPDTQYF.

The genes are TRBV7-2 and TRBJ1-1; D is undetermined. The CDR3 consists of 13 residues. Trimming shortened V by 8 bases and J by 6 bases, and 16 bases separated the two germline ends. The V gene's germline CDR1 is SGHTA and CDR2 FQGNSA. CDR3 bases: TGTGCCAGCGGCCGTGGAGGGTTAGCTGAAGCTTTCTTT. Amino acid sequence: CASGRGGLAEAFF.

This clonotype was picked up a small number of times. The rearrangement joins TRBV12-3 or TRBV12-4 to TRBJ2-1; D not resolved. The CDR3 sequence is 15 residues long. V gave up 3 bases and J gave up 1 base, with 10 bases separating them. The CDR3 loop is CASSFLGRSYNEQFF. In nucleotides, the CDR3 is TGTGCCAGCAGTTTCCTCGGACGTTCCTACAATGAGCAGTTCTTC.

CDR3 sequence reads: CAIKGTGTTEAFF. The CDR3 DNA follows: TGTGCCATCAAAGGGACAGGGACCACTGAAGCTTTCTTT. This chain joins TRBV10-3 and TRBJ1-1; TRBD1 matches 9 bases. CDR3 length equals 13 residues. CDR1 and CDR2 from the germline V gene are ENHRY and SYGVKD. The V segment lost 7 bases and the J segment 4 bases; nucleotides outside the gene matches: 4.

This clonotype showed up just a few times. V is TRBV9 and J is TRBJ2-7, with D possibly being TRBD1 (6 bases). The V gene's germline CDR1 is SGDLS and CDR2 YYNGEE. The CDR3 loop spans 18 amino acids. The V end lost 4 bases, the J end lost 4 bases, and 27 bases lay between the germline ends. The CDR3, as DNA: TGTGCCAGCAGCCCCCGTGGGACACAGGGAACAAGACAGTACGAGCAGTACTTC. It specifies CASSPRGTQGTRQYEQYF.

This clonotype has only a few counts. The chain uses TRBV10-2 and TRBJ1-4, with TRBD1 matching over 7 bases. The CDR3 sequence is 17 residues long. V was pared by 4 bases and J by 1 base, with 9 bases of the junction left unmatched. Per germline, CDR1 WSHSY and CDR2 SAAADI. This CDR3 is CASSAGTVDLTNEKLFF. The CDR3 coding sequence is TGCGCCAGCAGTGCTGGGACAGTCGACCTAACTAATGAAAAACTGTTTTTT.

Of note for this clonotype: One end of the junction fails to match germline, which may point to a read error. This chain links TRBV27 with TRBJ1-5; D may be TRBD1 (5 bases). This CDR3 is 14 amino acids long. Germline CDR1 is MNHEY and CDR2 is SMNVEV (reference sequence). The CDR3 DNA reads as TGTGCCAGCAGTGGCAGGGTCGGCAATCAGCCTCAGCATTTT. The encoded protein is CASSGRVGNQPQHF.

This clonotype was seen only once. The chain combines TRBV7-3 with TRBJ1-1; D is ambiguous. V lost 5 bases and J 4 bases, leaving 17 bases between the germline ends. The CDR3 runs to 15 residues. Germline V lookup: CDR1 SGHTA, CDR2 FQGTGA. The CDR3 reads CASSPNDGGGTEAFF. CDR3 nucleotide sequence: TGTGCCAGCAGCCCCAACGACGGTGGTGGCACTGAAGCTTTCTTT. Complete variable domain (other parts from reference TRBV7-3 and TRBJ1-1): GAGVSQTPSNKVTEKGKYVELRCDPISGHTALYWYRQSLGQGPEFLIYFQGTGAADDSGLPNDRFFAVRPEGSVSTLKIQRTERGDSAVYLCASSPNDGGGTEAFFGQGTRLTVV.

The chain uses TRBV12-3 or TRBV12-4 and TRBJ2-5, with TRBD2 matching over 12 bases. With V trimmed by 8 bases and J by 1 base, 2 bases remained unmatched. The CDR3 totals 14 residues. The chain's CDR3 is CASGTSGFQETQYF. The DNA of the CDR3 is TGTGCCAGCGGGACTAGCGGGTTCCAAGAGACCCAGTACTTC.

The sample holds one count of this clonotype. This chain uses TRBV6-5 with TRBJ2-2; D may be TRBD2 (6 bases). CDR3 length: 15 amino acids. V gave up 7 bases and J gave up 5 bases, with 17 bases separating them. CDR1 MNHEY and CDR2 SVGAGI come from the germline V gene. CDR3 in amino acids: CASTNSGAGTGELFF. The CDR3 DNA sequence: TGTGCCAGCACGAATTCGGGAGCAGGGACCGGGGAGCTGTTTTTT.